Listed here is a single TCR beta chain. The target antigen is unknown. These data are taken from a study of shared clonotypes between healthy human individuals. Trimming removed 5 bases at V and 0 bases at J, with 8 bases between. Germline loops: CDR1 MDHEN, CDR2 SYDVKM. This CDR3 comprises 14 residues. TCRdb's copy holds only in-frame clones and misses some; the assay was immunoSEQ multiplex PCR. The table records some 2.3 million clones, approximately 95% of them present only once. Notes on the study in general: Donor clonotype sharing was expected to depend on sequencing depth. Researchers found naive subsets generally carried larger estimated richness than memory subsets.

The sample consisted of naive CD4+ T cells from PBMCs. Subset given: CD45RA+ positively selected. The receptor was isolated from a man aged 18 to 35 in good health. Some clones in this sample may be carry-over from other donors' samples. The chain links TRBV28 to TRBJ1-3, with D unresolved. The chain's CDR3 is CASSTPLSGNTIYF. The DNA for the CDR3 is TGTGCCAGCAGTACCCCCCTCTCTGGAAACACCATATATTTT.